This T cell receptor beta chain was identified in a study of shared clonotypes between healthy human individuals (TCRdb year 2020). Broadly, across the study: Two women and three men aged 18 to 49 years were included in the cohort. For each donor, CD4 naive and CD4 memory were each given three plates, CD8 naive was given two plates, and CD8 memory was given one plate. To increase sequencing depth and limit assay-specific biases, different laboratories used diverse techniques to prepare libraries and sequence TCR repertoires. Each donor's leukapheresis produced roughly between roughly 0.85 and 9.5 billion PBMCs. The study deeply sequenced blood TCR repertoires of about 5 healthy adults to estimate repertoire size and the extent of clonotype sharing between individuals. Broader findings and caveats from the paper: Clonotypes shared by all four sorted-subset donors showed higher generation probabilities than non-shared clonotypes. Even with the large sequencing depth, rarefaction of the sorted-subset datasets indicated that sequencing was incomplete. The genetic and exposure-history diversity represented was limited by the small number of donors. Estimated clonotype richness was generally larger for naive than for memory subsets. Sampling was restricted to blood, and TCR repertoires in tissues likely differ from the TCR repertoires found in blood. Based on pairwise subsampling, the degree of clonotype sharing among donors was expected to be affected by sequencing depth. Roughly 5% of naive CD4, 3.5% of naive CD8, approximately 2.2% of memory CD4, and around 0.4% of memory CD8 clonotypes were shared across several donors.

Regarding this clone: Its antigen remains undetermined. Base qualities are not provided; no much larger clone lies one nucleotide away.

TCR CDR3 regions were amplified from genomic DNA by multiplex PCR using the deep immunoSEQ assay. Extracted genomic DNA from each cell subset was distributed evenly across all wells of several immunoSEQ 96-well plates, and each plate was treated as a replicate. For sorted subsets, roughly 200 ng genomic DNA, equal to some 28,000 T cell genomes, was loaded into each replicate PCR. Purified libraries were quantified with a Qubit 3.0 fluorometer, sized on a Bioanalyzer 2100, and re-quantified with the KAPA Library Quantification kit. A separate single-read 150-cycle Illumina NextSeq 550 flow cell was used to sequence each immunoSEQ 96-well plate. In the source study's methods: Because the immunoSEQ output included only junctional sequences and no quality scores, the filtering could not be the same as the filtering used for full-length reads. Sequences were annotated with PyIR, a Python wrapper for IgBLAST v1.9, and V/J genes and CDR3 were assigned using IMGT germline references. Reads with weak V/J assignments (E-value above 1e-6), missing CDR3, stop codons, out-of-frame junctions, or ambiguous translated residues were removed. V3J clonotypes were defined by identical inferred V gene, J gene, and CDR3 amino acid sequence. The percentage overlap between two repertoires was calculated by dividing the number of shared unique clonotypes by the size of the smaller repertoire. Richness of each repertoire was evaluated using RTK rarefaction, the Chao1 estimator, and Recon v2.1 estimates of unobserved clonotypes. For all TCRbeta clonotypes obtained by the gDNA method from four donors, generation probabilities were computed with OLGA. TCRdb limited this immuneACCESS table to in-frame rearrangements with V and J called. A share of clones is missing; checked studies link under half to unresolved V genes, and the rest is unexplained. D and trimming come from the DNA, and the V and J calls and clone size come from that table. This sample holds fewer than 2.5 million clones; 93% were observed only once. The ten largest make up around 0.4% of the sample.

The donors were healthy, HIV-negative adults with no recently reported acute infections or vaccinations. All donors were Caucasian adults living in Nashville, Tennessee, USA. CD4+ T cells were enriched by magnetic negative selection; naive cells were then positively selected on CD45RA, and the negative fraction formed the memory subset. Blood was obtained by leukapheresis, after which PBMCs were separated by Ficoll-Histopaque density gradient centrifugation and cryopreserved in liquid nitrogen vapor phase. Analytical flow cytometry was used to check the purity and quantity of every magnetically sorted T cell population. Genomic DNA was isolated from each sorted fraction and quantified by UV absorbance on a Nanodrop 2000c. CDR1 and CDR2 were assigned from the germline V gene (reference sequence) as LNHDA and SQIVND. The CDR3, from cysteine to phenylalanine, totals 17 residues. Just the 51-base CDR3 DNA is kept, in frame starting at base 1. V is cut by 5 bases and J by 1 base, and the space between the germline ends is 17 bases.

Sequencing was carried out using naive CD4+ T cells from PBMCs. What this sample's cell subset or site label stands for: CD45RA+ positively selected. The receptor was derived from a man aged 18 to 30 in good health. Some clones in this sample may be carry-over from other donors' samples. The chain links TRBV19 with TRBJ2-2, with a tentative D gene TRBD2 over 6 matching bases. The base sequence is TGTGCCAGTAGTCTCCCCGGGCTAGCGATGAACACCGGGGAGCTGTTTTTT. The encoded protein is CASSLPGLAMNTGELFF.